The rows below give T cell receptor beta chains drawn from one sample of a study of blood T cell repertoires in COVID-19. The method was immunoSEQ multiplex PCR; TCRdb's version includes in-frame clones alone and lacks a portion of them. The sample has over 200,000 clones; approximately 90% are singletons. The sequenced sample consisted of peripheral blood. Every receptor here comes from a man in his sixties with COVID-19, enrolled during active disease. CDR3s include the opening cysteine and the closing phenylalanine or tryptophan.

TRBJ2-2 TRBV19 CASRLAGGSNTGELFF
TRBJ2-5 TRBV11-3 CASSVNALGAKETQYF
TRBJ1-1 TRBV10-1 CASSATASGTEAFF
TRBJ1-1 TRBV5-1 CASSLGGTGVNTEAFF
TRBJ2-7 TRBV7-9 CASSAPGQGSEQYF
TRBJ2-5 TRBV7-3 CASSLRTGTSGGATETQYF
TRBJ2-7 TRBV5-8 CASSLRDGGFHEQYF
TRBJ2-7 TRBV30 CAWKYGGGFSYEQYF
TRBJ2-2 TRBV24-1 CATSDAGNGELFF
TRBJ2-2 TRBV24-1 CATSDHRGGAYDRDQLFF